The entry below describes one TCR beta chain. No cognate antigen has been identified for it. No quality values exist for individual bases; no much larger clone is one base distant. In total, roughly 670 healthy bone marrow donors made up the cohort. At the time of sampling, every cohort member was nominally healthy, though immune exposures that went unrecorded were likely present. The donor tested CMV seronegative, placing the donor among the roughly 400 seronegative members of the cohort. Each donor provided a peripheral blood sample, and peripheral blood mononuclear cells were used for TCR beta sequencing. The Qiagen DNeasy Blood Extraction Kit was used to extract genomic DNA from the blood cell samples. The sample comes from a study of cytomegalovirus exposure and HLA in healthy donors (dated by TCRdb to about 2017). Regarding the complete study: An earlier analysis of approximately 550 of the donors reported roughly 270 Gb of sequence data and 117 million unique TCR beta sequences from about 200 million T cells. Roughly 5 DR-DQ haplotypes were handled as single units for association and clustering because linkage in the cohort was strong. Class I and class II HLA loci were covered by the typing at four-digit resolution. In a later analysis, previously published TCR beta repertoires from about 640 donors were re-analyzed and high-resolution HLA genotyping was added so that TCR occurrence patterns could be studied. A later genetic analysis used genome-wide SNP genotypes for about 60% of the 666 donors, treating that subset as a discovery cohort. To decide whether each TCR beta V gene segment behaved as functional or pseudogenic, an earlier analysis of fewer than 750 of the donors relied on high-throughput TCR beta sequencing. Every discovery cohort repertoire had been produced on one sequencing platform. The number of donors typed differed by locus, with roughly 620-630 for A, B, C, DRB1 and DQB1, roughly 520 for DQA1, 606 for DPA1, and around 450 for DPB1. A separate validation cohort of 100 to 150 different subjects was used in addition to the roughly 700-subject first cohort. The aim of the study was to test whether cataloging public T cell receptors could identify signatures of past pathogen exposure. An early release covering roughly 640 HLA-typed donors comprised 250 to 350 gigabases of sequencing data and tens of millions of unique TCR sequences. The study combined high-throughput TCR immunosequencing, statistical association of individual TCRs with disease status, and machine learning to predict cytomegalovirus infection status. Alongside the repertoire data, information on donor age, sex, ethnicity and CMV serostatus was compiled. Among the roughly 410 genotyped donors, around 81% belonged to the genetic ancestry cluster associated with self-reported Caucasian donors. The later analysis used no new phenotypic data to find candidate immune exposures, relying instead on TCR beta sequences and their occurrence across donors. On average, over 200,000 unique TCR beta nucleotide sequences were sequenced per donor among a few hundred genotyped donors of the cohort, with about 19% of those sequences being non-productive. The study profiled the T cell repertoires of 500 to 800 subjects by immunosequencing and related them to cytomegalovirus serostatus. Findings and caveats that apply to the study as a whole: A later genetic analysis associated a missense DCLRE1C variant with V-gene and J-gene trimming of TCR beta chains, and an independent cohort replicated the association. In vitro tests confirmed that three of the cytomegalovirus-associated TCR beta chains recognize cytomegalovirus antigens. Compared with equally common non-associated chains, HLA-associated TCR beta chains in a later analysis were more clonally expanded and had lower generation probabilities. HLA typing was unavailable for some donors at each locus, so association tests used only the typed subset. A total of 150 or so TCR beta chains were listed by the study as associated with cytomegalovirus. Linkage disequilibrium might explain the correlated functional status among segregating V segments, but an unknown experimental factor could not be ruled out. Cytomegalovirus status was reported to be diagnosed by the classifier with high specificity and sensitivity in both the original and validation cohorts. In a later analysis, several top co-occurrence clusters were reported to appear linked to parvovirus B19, influenza, CMV and Epstein-Barr virus. Because counts were too low, roughly 18 rarely observed V segments, including chromosome 9 orphons, were left out of the earlier analysis of over 550 of the donors. In a later genetic analysis, fewer N-insertions in productive TCRs were reported among donors in an Asian-associated ancestry cluster than the approximately 670-donor mean. The sequencing pipeline was judged likely to have produced a cluster of highly shared sequence variants as a technical artifact. Specific HLA alleles were associated with 16,951 TCR beta sequences at a false discovery rate of 0.05 in a later analysis. In a later analysis, the rate of TCR association differed among HLA loci, with DRB1 alleles having the most associated TCRs and HLA-C alleles having the fewest. Most TCR sequences were observed very rarely across donors, whereas some public TCRs were present in many individuals. Immune exposure information for the cohort was limited to CMV serostatus. According to a later analysis, most CMV-associated TCR beta chains appeared to be HLA-restricted, and the HLA associations seemed to be driven largely by CMV exposure. It was suggested by the authors that the approach could potentially be generalized to other disease states and immunological phenotypes. The cohort was sequenced for TCR beta chains only, and without alpha or paired-chain data the features that could be detected were limited. An earlier analysis of approximately 600 of the donors showed that most TCR beta V segments appeared in productive rearrangements either about 87% or about 30% of the time, which broadly matched IMGT annotations. Assigning TCR associations to individual alleles was difficult when HLA alleles, especially DR and DQ, strongly co-occurred. A further reported finding was that TCR beta sequences accurately predicted the HLA-A and HLA-B alleles for most subjects in the first cohort. Some IMGT-functional V segments, including TRBV6-2 and TRBV6-3, could not be distinguished by the 87-base-pair reads and were therefore excluded. Sequencing depth was assumed to be roughly uniform across donors in the presence/absence analyses, though that assumption may not hold.

Preparation of the library involved the immunoSEQ multiplex PCR assay. The multiplex PCR relied on a mix of 60 forward primers for TCR Vbeta segments and 13 reverse primers for TCR Jbeta segments. Amplification of the CDR3 region of rearranged TCR beta genes was performed with a multiplex PCR assay on genomic DNA. The Illumina HiSeq System was used to sequence the amplified TCR beta libraries as 87-base-pair reads. The paper's data handling went like this. A later analysis tallied 70 million to 100 million unique TCR beta chains across the 640 or so repertoires, and about 10 million of those chains were shared by two or more donors. Raw reads were error-corrected and collapsed into unique sequences by a nearest-neighbor algorithm in which closely related sequences were merged to remove PCR and sequencing errors. Alignment of CDR3 sequences to IMGT reference sequences was used to assign V, D and J gene segments. For a sequence to be retained, at least a six-nucleotide match to both a V gene segment and a J gene segment was required. Rearrangements were classified as productive when the CDR3 lacked stop codons and remained in frame with V and J, and all other rearrangements were classified as non-productive. CDR3 was defined by IMGT convention, running from the second conserved V-encoded cysteine to the conserved J-encoded phenylalanine. The earlier analysis of some 540 of the donors excluded any sequence lacking an unambiguous match to a single V gene segment. An earlier analysis of fewer than 750 of the donors classified V segments as functional when productive rearrangements were above 56.7% and as segregating when the standard deviation between donors was above 5%. A statistical classification framework was built for diagnosing cytomegalovirus status from the catalog of TCR beta chain sequences. In a later analysis, TCR nucleotide sequences were compared against IMGT/GENE-DB human TR gene sequences so that V and J genes could be assigned. In a later analysis, CDR3 sequences and most-parsimonious VDJ recombination scenarios were assigned using the TCRdist pipeline. A later analysis defined each TCR beta chain by its CDR3 amino acid sequence plus V-gene family, and excluded reads lacking a unique V-gene family. As a way to deal with suspected cross-contamination and a sequencing artifact, a later analysis dropped roughly 600 nucleotide sequences that were highly shared and had low generation probability. In a later analysis, a clonal expansion index was calculated for each public chain from normalized within-repertoire ranks of inferred template counts. In a later analysis, generation probabilities were computed using a VDJ recombination model fitted to out-of-frame rearrangements, and the results were checked against IGoR. In a later analysis, TCR-TCR, TCR-HLA and TCR-CMV co-occurrence was scored with hypergeometric tests, and a repertoire-size bias correction was applied to TCR pairs. False discovery rates were estimated in a later analysis by permuting HLA or CMV assignments 20 times. In a later analysis, co-occurring TCRs were grouped using DBSCAN, with TCRdist sequence similarity added in when clustering inside HLA-allele-positive subsets. Co-occurrence clustering excluded repertoires with fewer than 30,000 or more than 120,000 public chains, plus five with anomalous nucleotide sharing. Entries here come from immuneACCESS through TCRdb and include only in-frame sequences with V and J called. Some clones fail to appear in such tables; in the studies checked, an unresolved V gene covers under half of the shortfall, and the cause of the remainder is unknown. From that table come the V and J calls and clone size; the DNA was used to work out D and trimming. Within this sample are about 100,000 clones, with about 80% of them counted one time only. The ten largest clones capture 4.1% of the sample.

Sequences SGDLS (CDR1) and YYNGEE (CDR2) are obtained from the germline V gene. The CDR3 holds 13 amino acids from the cysteine to the phenylalanine. CDR3 DNA only is kept here, 39 bases in frame from base 1. The germline ends are 6 bases apart after V is trimmed by 1 base and J by 2 bases. Recombination linked TRBV9 to TRBJ1-1, with an unclear D gene assignment. Sequencing was carried out using PBMCs. This sequence originates from a man aged 35-49 years in good health and CMV-seronegative. The nucleotide sequence reads TGTGCCAGCAGCGTATCCCTAAACACTGAAGCTTTCTTT. Its translation reads: CASSVSLNTEAFF.